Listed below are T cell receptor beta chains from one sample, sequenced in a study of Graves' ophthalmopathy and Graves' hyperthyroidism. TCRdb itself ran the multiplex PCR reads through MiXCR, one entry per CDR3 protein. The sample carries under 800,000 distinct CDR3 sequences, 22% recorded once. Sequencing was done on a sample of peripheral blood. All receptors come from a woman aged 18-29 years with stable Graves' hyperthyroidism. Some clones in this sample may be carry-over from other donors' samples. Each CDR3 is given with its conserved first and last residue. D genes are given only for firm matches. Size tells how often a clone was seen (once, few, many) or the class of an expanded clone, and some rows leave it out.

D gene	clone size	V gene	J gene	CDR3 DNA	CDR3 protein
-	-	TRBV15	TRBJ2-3	TGTGCCACCAGACTTGGACACGGCCTCACAGATACGCAGTATTTT	CATRLGHGLTDTQYF
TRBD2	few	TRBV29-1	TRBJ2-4	TGCAGCGCCACAGGACTAGCGGGGGGGCTGGACATTCAGTACTTC	CSATGLAGGLDIQYF
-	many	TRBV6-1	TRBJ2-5	TGTGCCAGCAGTGACGAGTACCAAGAGACCCAGTACTTC	CASSDEYQETQYF
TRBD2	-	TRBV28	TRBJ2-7	TGTGCCAGCACCTCGTCGGCTAGCGGAAGAAACGAGCAGTACTTC	CASTSSASGRNEQYF
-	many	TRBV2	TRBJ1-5	TGTGCCAGCCGGGGGGGTGGCGAGCCCCAGCATTTT	CASRGGGEPQHF
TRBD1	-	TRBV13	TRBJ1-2	TGTGCCAGCAGCTTAGGCCGGGACAGGGGATATGGCTACACCTTC	CASSLGRDRGYGYTF
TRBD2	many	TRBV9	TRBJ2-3	TGTGCCAGCAGCTCCCGACTAGCGGGAGGGTTAGATACGCAGTATTTT	CASSSRLAGGLDTQYF
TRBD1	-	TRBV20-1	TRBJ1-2	TGCAGTGCCAGACAGGGGGCGATGGGCTACACCTTC	CSARQGAMGYTF
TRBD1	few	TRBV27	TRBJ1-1	TGTGCCAGCAGTCACCTTCGACCCGGGACAGGGGGAACTGAAGCTTTCTTT	CASSHLRPGTGGTEAFF
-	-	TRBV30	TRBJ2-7	TGTGCCTGGAGTGACCCGATTGGACGGGGCTACGAGCAGTACTTC	CAWSDPIGRGYEQYF
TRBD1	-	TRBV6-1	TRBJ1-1	TGTGCCAGTGGGACAGGAGGTTCGGAAGCTTTCTTT	CASGTGGSEAFF
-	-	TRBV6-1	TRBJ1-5	TGTGCCAGCAGTACCGGGACCCAGCCCCAGCATTTT	CASSTGTQPQHF
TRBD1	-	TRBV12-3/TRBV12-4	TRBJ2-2	TGTGCCAGCAACACAGGGGGCGCAGGAACCGGGGAGCTGTTTTTT	CASNTGGAGTGELFF
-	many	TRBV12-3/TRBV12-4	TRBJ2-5	TGTGCCAGCAGTTTTGGGGCAGGGCCGGAGACCCAGTACTTC	CASSFGAGPETQYF
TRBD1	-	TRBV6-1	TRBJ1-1	TGTGCCAGCAGCCGGACAGGGGGCGGTCGGAACACTGAAGCTTTCTTT	CASSRTGGGRNTEAFF
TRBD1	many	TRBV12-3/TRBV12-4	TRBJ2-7	TGTGCCAGCAGTACAACCGGGACAGGGGCCTACGAGCAGTACTTC	CASSTTGTGAYEQYF
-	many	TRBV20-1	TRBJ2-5	TGCAGTGCTAGAATGGGGAAAAAAGAGACCCAGTACTTC	CSARMGKKETQYF
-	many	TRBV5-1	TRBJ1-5	TGCGCCAGCAGCTTGGAGGGTGATAGCAATCAGCCCCAGCATTTT	CASSLEGDSNQPQHF
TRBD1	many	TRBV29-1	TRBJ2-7	TGCAGCGGATGGGACAGGGGTTCCTACGAGCAGTACTTC	CSGWDRGSYEQYF
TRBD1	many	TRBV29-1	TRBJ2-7	TGCAGCGTTGAAGAGGTGACAGGGGGCGTGTACGAGCAGTACTTC	CSVEEVTGGVYEQYF
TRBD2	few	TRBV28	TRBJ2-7	TGTGCCAGCAGTTTATTGGCAGCGGGAGGCGTTCTACTTTACGAGCAGTACTTC	CASSLLAAGGVLLYEQYF
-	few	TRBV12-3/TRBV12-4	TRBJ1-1	TGTGCCAGCAGTTCTCGGGACCGAGACAAGGACGCTTTCTTT	CASSSRDRDKDAFF